This T cell receptor (beta chain) was identified in a study of post-analysis software for immune sequencing data. Study-wide background: As for disease course, relapsing-remitting, secondary progressive and progressive-relapsing multiple sclerosis were all included. The study's findings and limits: Compared with controls, patients showed significantly lower normalized Chao1 diversity. Relative to controls, patients had about 5 TRBV segments at higher frequency, with TRBV5-6, TRBV5-1 and TRBV20-1 among these.

Turning to this clonotype: The antigen is unknown.

Each TCR beta cDNA library carried unique molecular identifiers. Input populations of roughly 0.85 to 11 million T cells gave rise to approximately 500,000 cDNA molecules. TCRdb redid the calling of the PCR reads with MiXCR, one entry per CDR3 protein. The repertoire holds roughly 600,000 distinct CDR3 sequences, with around 47% as singletons. CDR1 and CDR2 from the germline V gene are ENHRY and SYGVKD. Trimming removed 0 bases from V and 4 bases from J, with 10 bases in between. The CDR3 has 15 residues. The chain recombines TRBV10-3 with TRBJ1-5, with D possibly matching TRBD1 (5 bases). What was sequenced was blood. The sequence came from a girl under 18 with multiple sclerosis. DNA for the CDR3: TGTGCCATCAGTGAGTCGATGGCAGGGAATCAGCCCCAGCATTTT. Its translation: CAISESMAGNQPQHF.